Below are 30 T cell receptor beta chains sequenced from a single sample in a study of blood T cells in healthy people across ages. Combining a sample-barcoded 5' primer with a J-beta primer mix, a second PCR ran for roughly 7 to 12 cycles. Each CDR3 protein gets one entry after TCRdb re-called the 5' RACE reads with MiXCR. The sample includes fewer than 650,000 distinct CDR3 sequences, about 27% of them seen just once. The sample also formed part of further work on T cells of mothers and their children.

Sequenced: blood. The receptors originated from a boy aged 2 to 10 in good health.

The CDR3 sequence: CASSGGRGVEAFF. CDR3 sequence (DNA): TGTGCCAGCAGCGGAGGCAGGGGGGTCGAAGCTTTCTTT. V and J are TRBV7-9 and TRBJ1-1, with 7 bases that match TRBD1. CDR1 and CDR2 from the germline V gene are SEHNR and FQNEAQ (reference sequence). Unmatched junction bases numbered 8, after V lost 5 bases and J lost 8 bases. The CDR3 sequence is 13 residues long.

This clonotype was seen more than once but under ten times. The chain has TRBV12-3 or TRBV12-4 and TRBJ2-3; D perhaps matches TRBD1 (6 bases). This CDR3 has 15 residues. Trimming removed 6 bases at V and 5 bases at J, with 18 bases between. CDR3 bases: TGTGCCAGCAGCCCGGACTTAGGGGGACGAGATACGCAGTATTTT. Its protein product is CASSPDLGGRDTQYF.

This clonotype was picked up many times. This chain joins TRBV20-1 and TRBJ2-1; TRBD2 aligns across 15 bases. Germline V lookup: CDR1 DFQATT, CDR2 SNEGSKA (reference sequence). Unmatched junction bases numbered 11, after V lost 5 bases and J lost 9 bases. The CDR3 has 16 residues. This CDR3 is CSAFDGLAGGPTEQFF. The CDR3 DNA reads TGCAGTGCTTTCGACGGACTAGCGGGAGGGCCCACTGAGCAGTTCTTC.

The chain uses TRBV6-5 and TRBJ2-5, with 9 bases lining up with TRBD1. J lost 4 bases, V lost 5 bases, and 8 bases had no gene match. CDR1 MNHEY and CDR2 SVGAGI come from the germline V gene. This CDR3 has 15 amino acids. CDR3 sequence: CASSPPGQGRETQYF. CDR3 DNA sequence: TGTGCCAGCAGTCCCCCGGGACAGGGACGAGAGACCCAGTACTTC.

The chain has TRBV6-4 and TRBJ2-1; 9 nucleotides agree with TRBD2. J gave up 0 bases and V 5 bases, and 5 bases lay outside the gene matches. The CDR3 contains 16 residues. Germline CDR1 is MRHNA and CDR2 is SNTAGT. The DNA for the CDR3 is TGTGCCAGCAGTTCCCTAGCGGGGAGCTCCTACAATGAGCAGTTCTTC. Protein: CASSSLAGSSYNEQFF.

The chain combines TRBV7-2 with TRBJ2-7; 11 nucleotides match TRBD2. Judging by the DNA end, TRBJ2-1 fits better; the J call may be wrong. Germline CDR1 SGHTA, CDR2 FQGNSA. The CDR3 has 15 residues. The CDR3 loop reads CASSFSGGGLNEQFF. The CDR3 region has the DNA TGTGCCAGCAGTTTTAGCGGGGGGGGCCTCAATGAGCAGTTCTTC.

The chain recombines TRBV5-5 with TRBJ2-1; 10 bases map to TRBD1. With the DNA end fitting TRBJ2-7 better, the J assignment may be wrong. The CDR3 has 16 residues. Per germline, CDR1 SGHKS and CDR2 YYEKEE (reference sequence). CDR3 sequence reads: CASSLKLWDRGREQYF. The CDR3 nucleotides read TGTGCCAGCAGCTTAAAGCTTTGGGACAGGGGTCGCGAGCAGTACTTC.

V is TRBV6-5 and J is TRBJ1-2; no definite D call. V was clipped by 1 base and J by 2 bases, with 8 bases between them. The germline V gene encodes CDR1 MNHEY and CDR2 SVGAGI. The CDR3 loop spans 14 amino acids. CDR3 in amino acids: CASSYYPANYGYTF. The CDR3 nucleotides are TGTGCCAGCAGTTACTACCCCGCCAACTATGGCTACACCTTC.

The chain recombines TRBV7-3 with TRBJ2-2; D perhaps matches TRBD1 (6 bases). Germline V CDR1 and CDR2: SGHTA, FQGTGA. The length of the CDR3 is 13 residues. V lost 5 bases and J lost 4, with 8 bases in between. CDR3: CASSAQGTGELFF. Written as DNA, the CDR3 is TGTGCCAGCAGCGCACAGGGCACCGGGGAGCTGTTTTTT.

The chain recombines TRBV18 with TRBJ1-2; D is undetermined. CDR3 length equals 15 residues. Germline CDR1 and CDR2: KGHSH and LQKENI. V lost 3 bases to trimming and J lost 4 bases, with 15 bases between them. The CDR3 region has the DNA TGTGCCAGCTCACCGAGAGAACGCCCAGGCTATGGCTACACCTTC. Protein sequence: CASSPRERPGYGYTF.

This rearrangement joins TRBV18 to TRBJ2-5; TRBD1 might be the D (6 bases). V was cut by 3 bases and J by 2 bases, with 19 bases left in between. The CDR3 consists of 17 residues. Germline lookup yields CDR1 KGHSH and CDR2 LQKENI. CDR3 nucleotide sequence: TGTGCCAGCTCACCGGTAGCCATGGTACAGGGACAAGAGACCCAGTACTTC. Amino acid sequence: CASSPVAMVQGQETQYF.

The rearrangement joins TRBV20-1 to TRBJ1-1, with D unresolved. Germline CDR1 and CDR2: DFQATT and SNEGSKA (reference sequence). There are 14 residues in the CDR3. With 6 bases removed from V and 1 base from J, the gap between germline ends came to 15 bases. The CDR3 region is CSARESDGNTEAFF. CDR3 coding DNA: TGCAGTGCGAGGGAATCAGACGGGAACACTGAAGCTTTCTTT.

The chain couples TRBV9 to TRBJ1-3; D is unresolved. Germline values: CDR1 SGDLS, CDR2 YYNGEE. The CDR3 has 13 amino acids. With 4 bases removed from V and 8 bases from J, the gap between germline ends came to 13 bases. CDR3 sequence (DNA): TGTGCCAGCAGCCCTACCGACGGGGACACCATATATTTT. Translating gives CASSPTDGDTIYF.

The V call is TRBV19, the J call TRBJ2-1; D might be TRBD1 (5 bases). Germline lookup yields CDR1 LNHDA and CDR2 SQIVND (reference sequence). There are 13 residues in the CDR3. Trimming cost V 5 bases and J 8 bases, with 13 bases left between them. The CDR3 DNA follows: TGTGCCAGTAGTTTTTTGCAGGGTGATGAGCAGTTCTTC. This sequence encodes CASSFLQGDEQFF.

This clonotype was picked up a small number of times. The V call is TRBV29-1, the J call TRBJ2-7, with D tentatively TRBD2 (5 bases). With 3 bases removed from V and 5 bases from J, the gap between germline ends came to 8 bases. CDR1 is SQVTM and CDR2 is ANQGSEA in the germline V gene. There are 11 residues in the CDR3. The CDR3 protein is CSVEIGNEQYF. DNA of the CDR3: TGCAGCGTTGAGATCGGGAACGAGCAGTACTTC.

The rearrangement links TRBV6-6 to TRBJ1-1; TRBD1 matches at 9 bases. The V gene end was trimmed by 5 bases and the J gene end by 4 bases; junction bases not matched to a gene: 8. The CDR3 contains 15 residues. Germline-derived CDR1 and CDR2 are MNHNY and SVGAGI (reference sequence). The CDR3 sequence: CASSTTGGAVTEAFF. The CDR3 DNA sequence: TGTGCCAGCAGTACTACAGGGGGCGCGGTCACTGAAGCTTTCTTT.

A remark on this clonotype: Compared with germline, one end of the junction differs, possibly owing to a read error. The CDR3 nucleotides read TGTGCCATCAGGAACGGGACGGCTAATGAAAATCTGTTTTTT. As protein: CAIRNGTANENLFF. The J gene is TRBJ1-4, the V gene TRBV10-3, with D possibly TRBD1 on 5 matching bases. Germline V CDR1 and CDR2: ENHRY, SYGVKD. This CDR3 is built from 14 residues.

The J gene is TRBJ2-3, the V gene TRBV20-1; either TRBD1 or TRBD2 may fit D (6 bases each). The V and J ends lost 0 bases and 7 bases respectively, with 14 bases between them. There are 14 residues in the CDR3. The germline V gene encodes CDR1 DFQATT and CDR2 SNEGSKA (reference sequence). The CDR3 sequence is CSARDWTGAYTQYF. The CDR3 nucleotides are TGCAGTGCTAGAGATTGGACGGGGGCGTATACGCAGTATTTT.

This clonotype was seen a few times. The chain couples TRBV12-3 or TRBV12-4 to TRBJ1-2, with D uncertain. Trimming removed 7 bases from V and 5 bases from J, with 14 bases in between. This CDR3 comprises 13 residues. The DNA for the CDR3 is TGTGCCAGCACCCCGGCCCCAACATATGGCTACACCTTC. It specifies CASTPAPTYGYTF.

This chain uses TRBV7-2 with TRBJ2-1, with D perhaps being TRBD1 or TRBD2 (6 bases each). Germline-derived CDR1 and CDR2 are SGHTA and FQGNSA. The CDR3 is 14 residues long. V was clipped by 0 bases and J by 9 bases, with 12 bases between them. The CDR3 nucleotides read TGTGCCAGCAGCTTAGCAGGGGGGCGCCTTGAGCAGTTCTTC. Its protein is CASSLAGGRLEQFF.

Note on this clonotype: The junction departs from germline at one end; a sequencing error may be responsible. The rearrangement uses TRBV4-1 and TRBJ2-3; D could derive from TRBD1 or TRBD2 (5 bases each). Looked up from germline, CDR1 is MGHRA and CDR2 is YSYEKL. The CDR3 is 16 residues long. CDR3 nucleotides: TGCGCCAGCAGCCCGTTTCCGGGGCAGGGATCAGACACGCAGTATTTT. Amino acids: CASSPFPGQGSDTQYF.

This chain joins TRBV7-2 and TRBJ2-7; 14 nucleotides line up with TRBD2. The CDR3 extends over 17 amino acids. J gave up 4 bases and V 1 base, and 6 bases lay outside the gene matches. Per germline, CDR1 SGHTA and CDR2 FQGNSA. CDR3 in DNA: TGTGCCAGCAGCTTAGATCTGACTAGCGGGAGGGGATACGAGCAGTACTTC. Residues: CASSLDLTSGRGYEQYF.

The chain has TRBV9 and TRBJ1-1; 7 bases map to TRBD1. Germline-derived CDR1 and CDR2 are SGDLS and YYNGEE. V shed 4 bases, J shed 3 bases, and the junction held 3 bases outside the gene matches. The CDR3 covers 13 residues. The CDR3 loop is CASSPGTDTEAFF. The CDR3 DNA reads as TGTGCCAGCAGCCCCGGGACAGACACTGAAGCTTTCTTT.

This clonotype was found a few times. V gene TRBV15 combines with J gene TRBJ2-5; 13 bases are shared with TRBD2. The CDR3 sequence is 18 residues long. V dropped 0 bases and J dropped 1; count of bases not matched to a gene: 5. Germline CDR1 and CDR2: LNHNV and YYDKDF (reference sequence). In nucleotides, the CDR3 is TGTGCCACCAGCAGAGATAGGACTAGCGGGAGAAGCCAAGAGACCCAGTACTTC. It yields the protein CATSRDRTSGRSQETQYF.

The V gene is TRBV3-1, the J gene TRBJ2-1; D might be TRBD1 (5 bases). Per germline, CDR1 LGHDT and CDR2 YNNKEL (reference sequence). V dropped 1 base and J dropped 10 bases, with 11 bases sitting between them. The CDR3 consists of 13 residues. Here the CDR3 reads CASSQGGAGEQFF. The CDR3 DNA sequence: TGTGCCAGCAGCCAAGGTGGGGCAGGAGAGCAGTTCTTC.

The chain combines TRBV14 with TRBJ2-1; D not resolved. The CDR3 contains 14 residues. Trimming pared 1 base from V and 9 bases from J, leaving 13 bases between. CDR1 SGHDN and CDR2 FVKESK come from the germline V gene. CDR3 bases: TGTGCCAGCAGCCAAGCGGACGGGTTCGGTGAGCAGTTCTTC. Translation: CASSQADGFGEQFF.

The V and J genes are TRBV6-5 and TRBJ2-5; 7 bases line up with TRBD1. The J call is in doubt because the DNA end fits TRBJ2-7 better. CDR1 and CDR2 (germline): MNHEY, SVGAGI. This CDR3 spans 15 amino acids. This CDR3 is CASSRDSAWSYEQYF. The CDR3 coding sequence is TGTGCCAGCAGTAGGGACAGCGCGTGGTCCTACGAGCAGTACTTC.

There are a few counts of this clonotype. The J gene is TRBJ2-1, the V gene TRBV6-2 or TRBV6-3, with TRBD2 as a possible D gene (5 bases). The germline V gene encodes CDR1 MNHEY and CDR2 SVGEGT. This CDR3 comprises 17 residues. V was pared by 6 bases and J by 7 bases, with 25 bases between. CDR3 loop: CASRPWLGSARENEQFF. The CDR3 DNA is TGTGCCAGCAGGCCCTGGTTGGGTAGCGCTAGGGAAAATGAGCAGTTCTTC.

V usage is TRBV5-1 and J usage is TRBJ2-5; D is possibly TRBD1 (5 bases). The J call may be incorrect, as the DNA end agrees better with TRBJ2-7. Germline V CDR1 and CDR2: SGHRS, YFSETQ. The CDR3 length is 15 residues. CDR3 sequence reads: CASSLEGVEWDEQYF. The CDR3 DNA reads as TGCGCCAGCAGCTTGGAAGGGGTAGAATGGGACGAGCAGTACTTC.

This clonotype has a handful of counts. The rearrangement links TRBV10-2 to TRBJ1-2; the D is unclear. Trimming pared 6 bases from V and 6 bases from J, leaving 17 bases between. CDR1 and CDR2 (germline): WSHSY, SAAADI. The CDR3 is 14 amino acids. The CDR3 nucleotides read TGCGCCAGCAGGAAATTTGCAGCTCCCCATGGCTACACCTTC. Its translation is CASRKFAAPHGYTF.